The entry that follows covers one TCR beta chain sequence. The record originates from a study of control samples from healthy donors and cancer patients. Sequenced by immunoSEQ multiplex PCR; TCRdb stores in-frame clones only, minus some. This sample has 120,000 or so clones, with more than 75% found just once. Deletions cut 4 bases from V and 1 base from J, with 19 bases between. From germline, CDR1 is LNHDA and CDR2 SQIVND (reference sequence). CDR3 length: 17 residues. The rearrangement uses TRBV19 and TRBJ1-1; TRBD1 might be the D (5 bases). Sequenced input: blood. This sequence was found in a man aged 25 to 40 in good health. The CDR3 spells CASSTNSPRVRNTEAFF. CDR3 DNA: TGTGCCAGTAGTACAAACTCGCCCAGGGTTCGGAACACTGAAGCTTTCTTT.